The 28 T cell receptor beta chains listed next were all sequenced from one sample in a study of T cell changes during pregnancy in multiple sclerosis. Profiled with immunoSEQ multiplex PCR; TCRdb holds only in-frame clones, not every one. Of 65,000 to 80,000 clones listed, around nine tenths are singletons. The sample was peripheral blood, taken in the third trimester of pregnancy. The receptors shown here come from a female donor with multiple sclerosis, enrolled in a pregnancy study.

The CDR3 reads CASRITGGVRQFF. The CDR3 coding sequence is TGTGCCAGCAGGATTACAGGGGGCGTAAGGCAGTTCTTC. The V and J genes are TRBV11-2 and TRBJ2-1, with TRBD1 matching 9 bases. Unmatched junction bases numbered 9, after V lost 6 bases and J lost 12 bases. Germline CDR1 SGHAT, CDR2 FQNNGV. This CDR3 contains 13 residues.

This chain uses TRBV10-3 with TRBJ1-2; no clear D gene. V shed 7 bases and J shed 5 bases, with 14 bases lying between them. The germline CDR1 and CDR2 sequences are ENHRY and SYGVKD. This CDR3 is built from 13 residues. In DNA, the CDR3 is TGTGCCATCATCATAACGGGAGGTTATGGCTACACCTTC. Its protein product is CAIIITGGYGYTF.

The chain links TRBV1 to TRBJ1-6. TRBV1 is listed as a pseudogene. This CDR3 region has 18 residues. The CDR3 nucleotides are TGCACCAGCATTGGGGGTTTAAAGGGGGGGACGTATAATTCACCCCTCCACTTT. Amino acids: CTSIGGLKGGTYNSPLHF.

The chain carries TRBV30 and TRBJ2-7; TRBD2 is a possible D gene (6 bases). The CDR3 spans 14 residues. CDR1 GTSNPN and CDR2 SVGIG come from the germline V gene (reference sequence). CDR3 in amino acids: CAVLPRDGYYEQYF. DNA of the CDR3: TGTGCAGTACTCCCGCGGGACGGCTACTACGAGCAGTACTTC.

This chain connects TRBV30 to TRBJ1-6, with D perhaps TRBD1 (6 bases). CDR3 length: 12 amino acids. Per the germline V gene, CDR1 is GTSNPN and CDR2 is SVGIG (reference sequence). CDR3 in amino acids: CARNRESGPLHF. The CDR3 DNA reads as TGTGCTCGGAACAGGGAGTCAGGGCCCCTCCACTTT.

The rearrangement joins TRBV29-1 to TRBJ2-1, with TRBD2 as a possible D gene (6 bases). Trimming left V 3 bases short and J 6 bases short, with 9 bases between. This CDR3 has 12 amino acids. Germline V lookup: CDR1 SQVTM, CDR2 ANQGSEA. The CDR3 DNA reads as TGCAGCGTTGAGCCGACTAGCAATGAGCAGTTCTTC. Its protein product is CSVEPTSNEQFF.

The V call is TRBV6-5, the J call TRBJ1-1; 10 bases agree with TRBD1. In germline, CDR1 is MNHEY, CDR2 SVGAGI. There are 13 residues in the CDR3. The ends lost 5 bases at V and 8 bases at J; junction bases unmatched: 5. CDR3 in DNA: TGTGCCAGCAGTACGGGGGGACAGGGGGAAGCTTTCTTT. This encodes CASSTGGQGEAFF.

The chain carries TRBV6-4 and TRBJ2-3; TRBD2 matches 10 bases. The CDR3 loop spans 15 amino acids. The germline V gene has CDR1 MRHNA and CDR2 SNTAGT. The ends lost 5 bases at V and 5 bases at J; junction bases unmatched: 7. The CDR3 region is CASSFLAGELDTQYF. CDR3 nucleotide sequence: TGTGCCAGCAGTTTCCTAGCGGGAGAATTAGATACGCAGTATTTT.

The chain has TRBV4-2 and TRBJ2-1, with D maybe TRBD2 (6 bases). The CDR3 consists of 19 residues. V was cut by 1 base and J by 1 base, with 20 bases left in between. Germline V gives CDR1 LGHNA, CDR2 YNFKEQ. The CDR3 DNA reads TGTGCCAGCAGCCAAGGGGGCGGGACCTCGGAAGGTTCCTACAATGAGCAGTTCTTC. Residues: CASSQGGGTSEGSYNEQFF.

The gene calls are TRBV5-5 and TRBJ1-2; D not resolved. CDR3 length: 16 residues. Trimming removed 0 bases from V and 0 bases from J, with 12 bases in between. The germline CDR1 and CDR2 sequences are SGHKS and YYEKEE (reference sequence). CDR3 region: CASSLGGLSTNYGYTF. DNA of the CDR3: TGTGCCAGCAGCTTGGGAGGCCTATCAACTAACTATGGCTACACCTTC.

The chain couples TRBV19 to TRBJ1-2; TRBD1 is a possible D gene (5 bases). V was trimmed by 1 base and J by 4 bases, leaving 10 bases between them. Germline assignment: CDR1 LNHDA and CDR2 SQIVND (reference sequence). This CDR3 has 14 residues. CDR3 sequence reads: CASSIGQTFYGYTF. Here the CDR3 DNA reads TGTGCCAGTAGTATAGGACAGACTTTCTATGGCTACACCTTC.

This clone was seen just once. This chain uses TRBV7-2 with TRBJ1-3; D uncertain. Germline loops: CDR1 SGHTA, CDR2 FQGNSA. Between the trimmed V and J ends, which lost 6 bases and 2 bases, there was a span of 14 bases. The CDR3 runs to 15 residues. CDR3 bases: TGTGCCAGCAGGTTACCGACATCCACTGGAAACACCATATATTTT. Its translation: CASRLPTSTGNTIYF. Full variable domain (outside the CDR3, taken from reference TRBV7-2 and TRBJ1-3): GAGVSQSPSNKVTEKGKDVELRCDPISGHTALYWYRQSLGQGLEFLIYFQGNSAPDKSGLPSDRFSAERTGGSVSTLTIQRTQQEDSAVYLCASRLPTSTGNTIYFGEGSWLTVV.

The chain recombines TRBV4-1 with TRBJ1-5, with 7 nucleotides matching TRBD1. The germline gives CDR1 MGHRA, CDR2 YSYEKL. The CDR3 spans 15 residues. The J segment lost 4 bases and the V segment lost 5 bases, leaving 8 bases of the junction unmatched. CDR3 residues: CASSGGDSLNQPQHF. CDR3 DNA sequence: TGCGCCAGCAGCGGAGGGGACAGCCTAAATCAGCCCCAGCATTTT.

This chain links TRBV27 with TRBJ1-2, with TRBD1 matching over 8 bases. CDR3 length: 14 residues. V lost 3 bases to trimming and J lost 8 bases; unmatched junction nucleotides: 8. Looked up from germline, CDR1 is MNHEY and CDR2 is SMNVEV (reference sequence). The CDR3 is CASSFDAGGRGYTF. DNA of the CDR3: TGTGCCAGCAGTTTCGACGCAGGGGGCCGCGGCTACACCTTC.

J is TRBJ1-2 and V is TRBV5-8, with D uncertain. The germline V gene encodes CDR1 SGHTS and CDR2 YDEGEE. The CDR3 totals 13 residues. V was shortened by 0 bases and J by 2 bases, with 5 bases between the two germline ends. CDR3 residues: CASSLGQNYGYTF. CDR3 nucleotide sequence: TGTGCCAGCAGCTTGGGTCAGAACTATGGCTACACCTTC.

The chain is built from TRBV28 and TRBJ2-2; D might be TRBD1 (5 bases). This CDR3 region has 14 residues. The germline V gene has CDR1 MDHEN and CDR2 SYDVKM. V gave up 3 bases and J gave up 1 base, with 6 bases separating them. CDR3 loop: CASSLGLNTGELFF. The CDR3 DNA follows: TGTGCCAGCAGTTTGGGGCTGAACACCGGGGAGCTGTTTTTT. Based on the CDR3 plus reference TRBV28 and TRBJ2-2, the full variable domain is DVKVTQSSRYLVKRTGEKVFLECVQDMDHENMFWYRQDPGLGLRLIYFSYDVKMKEKGDIPEGYSVSREKKERFSLILESASTNQTSMYLCASSLGLNTGELFFGEGSRLTVL.

This clone was seen once. This chain connects TRBV7-8 to TRBJ1-2, with D uncertain. Germline lookup yields CDR1 SGHVS and CDR2 FQNEAQ. The V end was cut by 2 bases, the J end by 1 base, with 17 bases between. This CDR3 contains 17 residues. This chain's CDR3 is CASSLNSAPEGNYGYTF. CDR3 nucleotides: TGTGCCAGCAGCTTAAATTCGGCCCCTGAGGGTAACTATGGCTACACCTTC.

This chain uses TRBV9 with TRBJ2-7; possibly TRBD1 for D (6 bases). CDR1 SGDLS and CDR2 YYNGEE come from the germline V gene. The CDR3 contains 15 residues. V shed 3 bases and J shed 0 bases, with 13 bases lying between them. The CDR3 loop reads CASSEYRASSYEQYF. The CDR3 coding sequence is TGTGCCAGCAGCGAATACAGGGCTAGCTCCTACGAGCAGTACTTC. Together with reference TRBV9 and TRBJ2-7, the CDR3 gives the full variable domain: DSGVTQTPKHLITATGQRVTLRCSPRSGDLSVYWYQQSLDQGLQFLIQYYNGEERAKGNILERFSAQQFPDLHSELNLSSLELGDSALYFCASSEYRASSYEQYFGPGTRLTVT.

This clone was seen just once. The chain recombines TRBV7-6 with TRBJ2-7, with 10 nucleotides matching TRBD2. Trimming cost V 5 bases and J 1 base; bases outside gene matches: 8. CDR1 and CDR2 (germline): SGHVS, FNYEAQ. The CDR3 loop spans 16 amino acids. CDR3 in amino acids: CASSHLGLADSYEQYF. The CDR3 DNA reads TGTGCCAGCAGCCACCTAGGACTAGCGGATTCCTACGAGCAGTACTTC.

The CDR3 spells CASSDWTRAAGNTIYF. In DNA, the CDR3 is TGCGCCAGCAGTGATTGGACCAGGGCGGCAGGAAACACCATATATTTT. The chain employs TRBV10-1 and TRBJ1-3; D possibly corresponds to TRBD1 (5 bases). The V end lost 3 bases, the J end lost 4 bases, and 16 bases lay between the germline ends. Germline values: CDR1 WNHNN, CDR2 SYGVQD (reference sequence). The CDR3 length is 16 residues.

This sequence joins TRBV29-1 and TRBJ1-1, with 7 positions matching TRBD1. The V gene's germline CDR1 is SQVTM and CDR2 ANQGSEA. This CDR3 has 14 residues. The J segment lost 0 bases and the V segment lost 6 bases, leaving 7 bases of the junction unmatched. The CDR3 is CSVAGTDMNTEAFF. The CDR3 DNA sequence: TGCAGCGTGGCAGGGACAGACATGAACACTGAAGCTTTCTTT. The variable domain in full, with the rest retrieved from reference TRBV29-1 and TRBJ1-1, is SAVISQKPSRDICQRGTSLTIQCQVDSQVTMMFWYRQQPGQSLTLIATANQGSEATYESGFVIDKFPISRPNLTFSTLTVSNMSPEDSSIYLCSVAGTDMNTEAFFGQGTRLTVV.

The chain employs TRBV30 and TRBJ2-3; D is unresolved. There are 11 residues in the CDR3. Trimming stripped 5 bases from V and 2 bases from J, with 5 bases between. CDR1 GTSNPN and CDR2 SVGIG come from the germline V gene (reference sequence). The CDR3 DNA sequence: TGTGCCTGGGGCCACACAGATACGCAGTATTTT. It yields the protein CAWGHTDTQYF.

The chain recombines TRBV2 with TRBJ2-1; 13 positions match TRBD2. This CDR3 has 15 residues. Germline V lookup: CDR1 SNHLY, CDR2 FYNNEI. The V and J ends lost 7 bases and 4 bases, in that order; junction bases with no gene match: 4. The DNA of the CDR3 is TGTGCCAGCATCCGGGGACTAGCGGGATACAATGAGCAGTTCTTC. Residues: CASIRGLAGYNEQFF. The full variable domain, in which reference TRBV2 and TRBJ2-1 provide the parts outside the CDR3, is EPEVTQTPSHQVTQMGQEVILRCVPISNHLYFYWYRQILGQKVEFLVSFYNNEISEKSEIFDDQFSVERPDGSNFTLKIRSTKLEDSAMYFCASIRGLAGYNEQFFGPGTRLTVL.

This chain connects TRBV10-3 to TRBJ1-4; possible D gene TRBD1, 5 bases. V dropped 0 bases and J dropped 8 bases, with 13 bases sitting between them. Germline values: CDR1 ENHRY, CDR2 SYGVKD. This CDR3 comprises 15 residues. CDR3 nucleotides: TGTGCCATCAGTGAGTCGACTCGGGGGTCAGAAAAACTGTTTTTT. Its translation: CAISESTRGSEKLFF.

This clone was detected only once. The germline gene is not matched at one end of the junction; a read error may be the cause. The chain combines TRBV7-3 with TRBJ1-6; TRBD1 matches 8 bases. The CDR3 sequence is 17 residues long. The V gene's germline CDR1 is SGHTA and CDR2 FQGTGA. CDR3 in DNA: TGTGCCAGCAGCTTAAGGGGTCAGGGGGCTTATAATTCACCCCTCTACTTT. Translation: CASSLRGQGAYNSPLYF. The variable domain in full, completed from reference TRBV7-3 and TRBJ1-6, reads GAGVSQTPSNKVTEKGKYVELRCDPISGHTALYWYRQSLGQGPEFLIYFQGTGAADDSGLPNDRFFAVRPEGSVSTLKIQRTERGDSAVYLCASSLRGQGAYNSPLYFGNGTRLTVT.

The chain has TRBV6-5 and TRBJ2-7; 10 nucleotides agree with TRBD1. The CDR3 totals 14 residues. V shed 5 bases, J shed 2 bases, and the junction held 3 bases outside the gene matches. Germline V gene sequence: CDR1 MNHEY, CDR2 SVGAGI. DNA of the CDR3: TGTGCCAGCAGTGGGGACAGGGGCACCTACGAGCAGTACTTC. Its translation is CASSGDRGTYEQYF.

CDR3: CAWSRSDRATGELFF. CDR3 coding DNA: TGTGCCTGGAGCCGTAGTGACAGGGCAACCGGGGAGCTGTTTTTT. The rearrangement links TRBV30 to TRBJ2-2, with TRBD1 matching over 7 bases. Trimming at V came to 3 bases and at J to 5 bases, leaving 9 bases not matched to a gene. CDR3 length equals 15 residues. The germline CDR1 and CDR2 sequences are GTSNPN and SVGIG (reference sequence). Full variable domain (outside the CDR3, taken from reference TRBV30 and TRBJ2-2): SQTIHQWPATLVQPVGSPLSLECTVEGTSNPNLYWYRQAAGRGLQLLFYSVGIGQISSEVPQNLSASRPQDRQFILSSKKLLLSDSGFYLCAWSRSDRATGELFFGEGSRLTVL.

The chain couples TRBV6-6 to TRBJ1-1, with unresolved D. CDR1 and CDR2 from the germline V gene are MNHNY and SVGAGI (reference sequence). The CDR3 length is 13 residues. The germline V and J ends were trimmed by 6 bases and 5 bases, with 13 bases remaining between them. Here the CDR3 reads CASSAGNETEAFF. Here the CDR3 DNA reads TGTGCCAGCAGCGCTGGTAACGAGACTGAAGCTTTCTTT.